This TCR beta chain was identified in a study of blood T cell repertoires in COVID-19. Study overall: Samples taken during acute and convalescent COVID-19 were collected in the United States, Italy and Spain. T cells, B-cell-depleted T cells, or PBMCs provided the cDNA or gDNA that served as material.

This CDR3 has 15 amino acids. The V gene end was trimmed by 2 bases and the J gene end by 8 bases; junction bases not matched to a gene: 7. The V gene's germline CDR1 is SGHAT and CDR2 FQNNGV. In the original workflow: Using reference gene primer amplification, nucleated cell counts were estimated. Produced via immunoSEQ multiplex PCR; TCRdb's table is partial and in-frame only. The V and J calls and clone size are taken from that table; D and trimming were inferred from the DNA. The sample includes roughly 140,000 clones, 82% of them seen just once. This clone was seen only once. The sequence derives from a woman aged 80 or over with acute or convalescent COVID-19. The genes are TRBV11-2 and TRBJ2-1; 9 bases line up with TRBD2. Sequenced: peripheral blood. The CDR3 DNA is TGTGCCAGCAGCTTAATGGCGGGAGGGCCCCATGAGCAGTTCTTC. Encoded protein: CASSLMAGGPHEQFF.